The clone carrying this T cell receptor beta chain is a singleton in its sample. The sample belongs to a study of blood T cell repertoires in COVID-19. For the study at large: Sample material is recorded as cDNA or gDNA derived from T cells, B-cell-depleted T cells, or PBMCs.

The germline CDR1 and CDR2 sequences are MNHEY and SVGAGI. Trimming took off 7 bases at V and 1 base at J, with 8 bases between the two ends. The CDR3 contains 13 residues. Original methodology: Cell counts per sample came from amplifying reference gene primers. Assay: immunoSEQ multiplex PCR; the TCRdb copy retains only in-frame clones and omits some. V, J and clone size are taken as reported in that table, and D and trimming were inferred from the DNA itself. The table records tens of thousands of clones, approximately 88% of them present only once. The rearrangement uses TRBV6-5 and TRBJ2-1, with a weak D call TRBD2 (5 bases). Specimen: peripheral blood. The sequence was collected from a woman aged 80 or over with acute or convalescent COVID-19. The CDR3 is CASTGSSYNEQFF. The CDR3 DNA sequence: TGTGCCAGCACGGGGTCTTCCTACAATGAGCAGTTCTTC.